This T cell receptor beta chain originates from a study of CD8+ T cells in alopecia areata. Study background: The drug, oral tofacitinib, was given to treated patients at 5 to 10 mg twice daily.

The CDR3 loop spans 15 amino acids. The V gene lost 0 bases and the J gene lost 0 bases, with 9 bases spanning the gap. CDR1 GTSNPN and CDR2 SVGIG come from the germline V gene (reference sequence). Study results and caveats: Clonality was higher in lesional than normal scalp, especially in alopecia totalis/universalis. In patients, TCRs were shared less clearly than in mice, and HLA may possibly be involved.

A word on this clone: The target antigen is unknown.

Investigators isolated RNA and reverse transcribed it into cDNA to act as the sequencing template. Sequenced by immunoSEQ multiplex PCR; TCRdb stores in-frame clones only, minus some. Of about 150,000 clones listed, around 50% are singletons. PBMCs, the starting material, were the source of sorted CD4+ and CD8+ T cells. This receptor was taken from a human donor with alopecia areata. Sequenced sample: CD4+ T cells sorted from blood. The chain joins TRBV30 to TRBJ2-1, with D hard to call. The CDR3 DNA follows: TGTGCCTGGAGTGTAGTTCACCCCTCCTACAATGAGCAGTTCTTC. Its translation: CAWSVVHPSYNEQFF.